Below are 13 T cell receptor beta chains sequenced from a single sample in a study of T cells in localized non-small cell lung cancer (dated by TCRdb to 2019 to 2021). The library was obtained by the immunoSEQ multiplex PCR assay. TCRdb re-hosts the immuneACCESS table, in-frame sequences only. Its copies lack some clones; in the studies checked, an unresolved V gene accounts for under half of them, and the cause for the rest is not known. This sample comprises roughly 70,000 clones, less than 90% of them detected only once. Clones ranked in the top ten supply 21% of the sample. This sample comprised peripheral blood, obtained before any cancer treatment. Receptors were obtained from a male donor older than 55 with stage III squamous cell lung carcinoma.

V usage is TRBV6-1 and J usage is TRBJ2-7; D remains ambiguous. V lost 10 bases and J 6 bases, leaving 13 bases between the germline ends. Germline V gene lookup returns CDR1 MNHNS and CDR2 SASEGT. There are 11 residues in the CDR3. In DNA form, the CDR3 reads TGTGCCACCTCTGGGCCCGCCGAGCAGTACTTC. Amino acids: CATSGPAEQYF.

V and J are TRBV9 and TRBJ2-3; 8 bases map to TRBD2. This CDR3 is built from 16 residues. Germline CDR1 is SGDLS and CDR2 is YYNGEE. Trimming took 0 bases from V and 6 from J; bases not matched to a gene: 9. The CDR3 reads CASSVGRRGAGDTQYF. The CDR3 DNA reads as TGTGCCAGCAGCGTAGGAAGGCGGGGGGCTGGGGATACGCAGTATTTT.

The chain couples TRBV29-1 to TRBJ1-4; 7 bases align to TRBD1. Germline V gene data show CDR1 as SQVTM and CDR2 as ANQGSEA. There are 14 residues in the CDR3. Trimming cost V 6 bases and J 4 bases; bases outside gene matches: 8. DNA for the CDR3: TGCAGCGTATACAGACAGGGAGTTAATGAAAAACTGTTTTTT. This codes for CSVYRQGVNEKLFF. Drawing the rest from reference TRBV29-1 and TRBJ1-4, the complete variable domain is SAVISQKPSRDICQRGTSLTIQCQVDSQVTMMFWYRQQPGQSLTLIATANQGSEATYESGFVIDKFPISRPNLTFSTLTVSNMSPEDSSIYLCSVYRQGVNEKLFFGSGTQLSVL.

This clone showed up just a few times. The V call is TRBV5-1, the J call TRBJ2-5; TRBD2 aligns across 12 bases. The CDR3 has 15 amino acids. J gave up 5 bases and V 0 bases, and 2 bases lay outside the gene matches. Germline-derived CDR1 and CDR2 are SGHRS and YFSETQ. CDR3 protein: CASSLASGGAETQYF. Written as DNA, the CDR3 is TGCGCCAGCAGCTTGGCTAGCGGGGGGGCCGAGACCCAGTACTTC.

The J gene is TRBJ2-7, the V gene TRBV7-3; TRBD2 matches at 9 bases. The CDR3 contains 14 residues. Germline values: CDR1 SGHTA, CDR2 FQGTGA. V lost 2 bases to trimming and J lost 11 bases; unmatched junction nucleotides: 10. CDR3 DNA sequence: TGTGCCAGCAGCTTACTAGCGGGGACTACTACGAAGTACTTC. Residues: CASSLLAGTTTKYF.

The CDR3 protein is CASSIGTYNEQFF. The DNA for the CDR3 is TGTGCCAGTAGTATTGGGACTTACAATGAGCAGTTCTTC. The V and J genes are TRBV19 and TRBJ2-1, with TRBD2 as a possible D gene (6 bases). V shed 3 bases and J shed 4 bases, with 7 bases lying between them. CDR3 length: 13 amino acids. Germline V lookup: CDR1 LNHDA, CDR2 SQIVND (reference sequence).

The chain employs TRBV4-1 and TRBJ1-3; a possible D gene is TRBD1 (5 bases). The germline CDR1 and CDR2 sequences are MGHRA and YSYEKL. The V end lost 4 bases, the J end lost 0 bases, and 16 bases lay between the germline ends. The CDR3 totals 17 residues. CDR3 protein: CASSRLPGAGSGNTIYF. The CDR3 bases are TGCGCCAGCAGCCGGCTTCCTGGGGCAGGCTCTGGAAACACCATATATTTT.

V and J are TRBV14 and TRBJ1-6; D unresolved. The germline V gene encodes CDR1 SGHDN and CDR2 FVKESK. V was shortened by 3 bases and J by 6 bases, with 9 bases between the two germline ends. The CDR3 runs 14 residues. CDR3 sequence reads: CASSQVKGNSPLHF. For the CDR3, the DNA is TGTGCCAGCAGCCAGGTCAAGGGTAATTCACCCCTCCACTTT.

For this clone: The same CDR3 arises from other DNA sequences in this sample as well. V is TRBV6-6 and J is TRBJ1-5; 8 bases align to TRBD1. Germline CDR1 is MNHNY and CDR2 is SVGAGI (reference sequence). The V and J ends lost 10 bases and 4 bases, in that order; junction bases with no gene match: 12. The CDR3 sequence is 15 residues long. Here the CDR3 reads CATTQARGQNQPQHF. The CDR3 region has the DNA TGTGCCACCACACAGGCCAGGGGGCAAAATCAGCCCCAGCATTTT.

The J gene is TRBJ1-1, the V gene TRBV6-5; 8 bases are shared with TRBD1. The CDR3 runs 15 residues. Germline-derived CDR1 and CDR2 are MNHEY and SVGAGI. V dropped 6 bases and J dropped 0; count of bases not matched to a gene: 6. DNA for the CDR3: TGTGCCAGCAGAACAACAGGGGGGGTGAACACTGAAGCTTTCTTT. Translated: CASRTTGGVNTEAFF.

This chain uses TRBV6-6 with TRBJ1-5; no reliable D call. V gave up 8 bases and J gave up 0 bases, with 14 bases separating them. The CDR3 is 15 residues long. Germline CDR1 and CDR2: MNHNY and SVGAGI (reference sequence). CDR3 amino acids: CASRAGTYSNQPQHF. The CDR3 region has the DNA TGTGCCAGCCGGGCAGGCACCTATAGCAATCAGCCCCAGCATTTT.

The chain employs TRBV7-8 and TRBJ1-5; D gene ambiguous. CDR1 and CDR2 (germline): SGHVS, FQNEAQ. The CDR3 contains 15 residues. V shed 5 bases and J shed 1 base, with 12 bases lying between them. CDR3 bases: TGTGCCAGCAGCCCCCGTGTCCTGAGCAATCAGCCCCAGCATTTT. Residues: CASSPRVLSNQPQHF. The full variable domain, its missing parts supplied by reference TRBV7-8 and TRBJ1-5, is GAGVSQSPRYKVAKRGQDVALRCDPISGHVSLFWYQQALGQGPEFLTYFQNEAQLDKSGLPSDRFFAERPEGSVSTLKIQRTQQEDSAVYLCASSPRVLSNQPQHFGDGTRLSIL.

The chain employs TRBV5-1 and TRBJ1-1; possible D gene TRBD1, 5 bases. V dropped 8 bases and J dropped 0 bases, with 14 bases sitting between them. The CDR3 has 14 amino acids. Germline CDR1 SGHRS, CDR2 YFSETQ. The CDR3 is CASCVGALNTEAFF. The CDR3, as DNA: TGCGCCAGTTGCGTAGGGGCCTTGAACACTGAAGCTTTCTTT.